This T cell receptor (beta chain) was profiled in a study of T and B cells in COVID-19 patients. Study details: Critical illness requiring mechanical ventilation or extracorporeal membrane oxygenation affected 12 of 20 active-infection patients. Nine tenths of the roughly 20 active-infection patients had comorbidities associated with unfavorable COVID-19 outcome.

This clonotype appeared a single time. As yet, its antigen is unknown. From blood, about 220-500 ng of genomic DNA served as TRB template. General study points: In COVID-19 patients, T cell receptor beta variable and joining gene use was reportedly strongly skewed.

BIOMED2 TRB-A/B primer pools were used in multiplex TRB PCR. TCRdb analysed the multiplex PCR reads with MiXCR anew, one entry per CDR3 protein. The top ten hold almost 7% of the sample, which has roughly 13,000 distinct CDR3 sequences, roughly 27% seen once. V gave up 5 bases and J gave up 2 bases; unmatched junction bases: 10. Germline CDR1 is DFQATT and CDR2 is SNEGSKA (reference sequence). The CDR3 length is 15 residues. The source is a human donor who had recovered from COVID-19. Sequencing was performed on blood. The chain uses TRBV20-1 and TRBJ2-7; 9 bases align to TRBD2. The CDR3, as DNA: TGCAGTGCTTCCACCCCGGCGGGAGGGACCTACGAGCAGTACTTC. Translation gives CSASTPAGGTYEQYF.